This is a list of T cell receptor beta chains from one sample in a study of CD8 T cells in ankylosing spondylitis. TCRdb independently ran MiXCR on the 5' RACE reads; one entry per CDR3 protein. The repertoire holds more than 5,500 distinct CDR3 sequences, with approximately 2.7% as singletons. The sequenced sample consisted of blood, either unsorted or a sorted T cell fraction (not recorded which). The receptors stem from a female donor with ankylosing spondylitis or in good health (not recorded which). Both conserved end residues are part of each CDR3. Each record gives: V gene, CDR3 protein.

V: TRBV9; CDR3: CASSVGVSGPYNEQFF
V: TRBV9; CDR3: CASNVQSAEAFF
V: TRBV9; CDR3: CASSVDRGSGNTIYF
V: TRBV9; CDR3: CASSVAGGLAKNIQYF
V: TRBV9; CDR3: CASSVEGGTYNEQFF
V: TRBV9; CDR3: CASSVGWGNNEQFF
V: TRBV9; CDR3: CASSVDSGELFF
V: TRBV9; CDR3: CASSQVAGPSGELFF
V: TRBV9; CDR3: CASSQGETQYF
V: TRBV9; CDR3: CASGGPTVQLGEQYF
V: TRBV9; CDR3: CASSVDAVRDNEQFF
V: TRBV9; CDR3: CASSVAGDEQYF
V: TRBV9; CDR3: CASSGGANNEQFF
V: TRBV9; CDR3: CASSSRRQGSYNEQFF
V: TRBV9; CDR3: CASSGQAYGYTF
V: TRBV24-1; CDR3: CATSDFPTGDTEAFF
V: TRBV9; CDR3: CASSVLGGGELFF
V: TRBV9; CDR3: CASSDRRDRVADTQYF
V: TRBV9; CDR3: CASSSPGHPYGYTF
V: TRBV9; CDR3: CASHTGGLTRTLNYGYTF
V: TRBV9; CDR3: CASSSIGELFF
V: TRBV9; CDR3: CASSVAGDSYNEQFF
V: TRBV9; CDR3: CASSVDSHYNSPLHF
V: TRBV9; CDR3: CASSVDPLDSFKNIQYF
V: TRBV9; CDR3: CASSVSGTDTQYF
V: TRBV9; CDR3: CASSASGSYEQYF
V: TRBV9; CDR3: CASSVALSGRATGELFF
V: TRBV9; CDR3: CASSVWGNTGELFF
V: TRBV9; CDR3: CASSTSGGLDEQFF
V: TRBV9; CDR3: CASSPGAGYGYTF
V: TRBV9; CDR3: CASNEGSTLAGTKIYNEQFF
V: TRBV9; CDR3: CASSVVQGEQYF
V: TRBV9; CDR3: CASSLSGGGTGELFF
V: TRBV9; CDR3: CASSDPKGRSGTDTQYF
V: TRBV9; CDR3: CASSVLGTGETYEQYF
V: TRBV9; CDR3: CASSGGLAGGLSADTQYF
V: TRBV9; CDR3: CASSVGWGSGNEQFF
V: TRBV9; CDR3: CASSDTGDTGELFF
V: TRBV9; CDR3: CASSAGSSSLYNEQLF
V: TRBV9; CDR3: CASSVGNSITAGELFF
V: TRBV6-5; CDR3: CASSSLAGGPETQYF
V: TRBV9; CDR3: CASSDSTGGKNEQFF
V: TRBV9; CDR3: CASSAAKGASSYEQYF
V: TRBV9; CDR3: CASSVAVDSHEQYF
V: TRBV9; CDR3: CASSVAGLAGDNEQFF
V: TRBV9; CDR3: CASSVGMNTEAFF